These T cell receptor beta chains were read from a single sample in a study of glioma-infiltrating T cells after dendritic cell vaccination. Produced via immunoSEQ multiplex PCR; TCRdb's table is partial and in-frame only. The sample holds about 38,000 clones; around four fifths are singletons and the top ten take 7.8%. Source: blood, taken before dendritic cell vaccination. These receptors were taken from a human donor with glioblastoma. Both conserved end residues are part of each CDR3. Fields, in order: V gene, D gene, J gene, clone size, CDR3 length, CDR3 protein, CDR3 DNA. The D gene is left open where the match is weak. Expanded clones are given a class, and other clones once, few, many or no size at all.

V gene: TRBV21-1; D gene: .; J gene: TRBJ2-3; clone size: once; CDR3 length: 14; CDR3 protein: CASSSGGGKDTQYF; CDR3 DNA: TGTGCCAGCAGCTCCGGGGGGGGAAAAGATACGCAGTATTTT
V gene: TRBV4-2; D gene: TRBD2; J gene: TRBJ2-3; clone size: .; CDR3 length: 17; CDR3 protein: CASSHHLTSGRTDTQYF; CDR3 DNA: TGTGCCAGCAGCCACCACCTTACTAGCGGACGCACAGATACGCAGTATTTT
V gene: TRBV4-3; D gene: TRBD2; J gene: TRBJ2-2; clone size: once; CDR3 length: 16; CDR3 protein: CASSQDIGLGAGELFF; CDR3 DNA: TGCGCCAGCAGCCAAGATATAGGACTAGGGGCCGGGGAGCTGTTTTTT
V gene: TRBV6-5; D gene: TRBD1; J gene: TRBJ1-2; clone size: .; CDR3 length: 12; CDR3 protein: CASGTGYDGYTF; CDR3 DNA: TGTGCCAGCGGGACAGGGTACGATGGCTACACCTTC
V gene: TRBV5-1; D gene: TRBD1; J gene: TRBJ2-2; clone size: .; CDR3 length: 15; CDR3 protein: CASSWNRGNTGELFF; CDR3 DNA: TGCGCCAGCAGCTGGAACAGGGGGAACACCGGGGAGCTGTTTTTT
V gene: TRBV5-1; D gene: .; J gene: TRBJ2-7; clone size: .; CDR3 length: 13; CDR3 protein: CASHLDSPYEQYF; CDR3 DNA: TGCGCCAGCCATCTGGACAGTCCCTACGAGCAGTACTTC
V gene: TRBV10-2; D gene: TRBD2; J gene: TRBJ2-1; clone size: .; CDR3 length: 14; CDR3 protein: CASSEPGLAREQFF; CDR3 DNA: TGCGCCAGCAGTGAGCCCGGACTAGCTAGGGAGCAGTTCTTC
V gene: TRBV4-1; D gene: .; J gene: TRBJ1-2; clone size: .; CDR3 length: 15; CDR3 protein: CASSQGEGRAYGYTF; CDR3 DNA: TGCGCCAGCAGCCAAGGTGAGGGTAGGGCCTATGGCTACACCTTC
V gene: TRBV4-2; D gene: TRBD2; J gene: TRBJ2-7; clone size: .; CDR3 length: 16; CDR3 protein: CASSQESASGDHEQYF; CDR3 DNA: TGTGCCAGCAGCCAAGAGAGCGCGAGCGGGGACCACGAGCAGTACTTC
V gene: TRBV5-1; D gene: TRBD1; J gene: TRBJ1-3; clone size: .; CDR3 length: 14; CDR3 protein: CASSLDRGGNTIYF; CDR3 DNA: TGCGCCAGCAGCTTGGACAGGGGTGGAAACACCATATATTTT
V gene: TRBV4-1; D gene: .; J gene: TRBJ2-3; clone size: .; CDR3 length: 14; CDR3 protein: CASSQETGTDTQYF; CDR3 DNA: TGCGCCAGCAGCCAAGAGACAGGCACAGATACGCAGTATTTT
V gene: TRBV9; D gene: .; J gene: TRBJ2-3; clone size: .; CDR3 length: 12; CDR3 protein: CASSLLGDTQYF; CDR3 DNA: TGTGCCAGCAGCCTCCTCGGGGATACGCAGTATTTT
V gene: TRBV11-3; D gene: .; J gene: TRBJ1-6; clone size: once; CDR3 length: 14; CDR3 protein: CASSLQGSGSPLHF; CDR3 DNA: TGTGCCAGCAGCTTACAGGGTAGCGGTTCACCCCTCCACTTT
V gene: TRBV6-5; D gene: .; J gene: TRBJ1-6; clone size: few; CDR3 length: 15; CDR3 protein: CASSYTETLNSPLHF; CDR3 DNA: TGTGCCAGCAGTTACACGGAGACCCTAAATTCACCCCTCCACTTT
V gene: TRBV10-3; D gene: .; J gene: TRBJ2-2; clone size: .; CDR3 length: 14; CDR3 protein: CAISQGSSTGELFF; CDR3 DNA: TGTGCCATCAGTCAGGGATCGAGCACCGGGGAGCTGTTTTTT
V gene: TRBV2; D gene: .; J gene: TRBJ2-7; clone size: .; CDR3 length: 13; CDR3 protein: CASSGRRIYEQYF; CDR3 DNA: TGTGCCAGCAGCGGGAGACGGATCTACGAGCAGTACTTC
V gene: TRBV30; D gene: .; J gene: TRBJ1-2; clone size: .; CDR3 length: 12; CDR3 protein: CAWSPGNYGYTF; CDR3 DNA: TGTGCCTGGAGTCCGGGGAACTATGGCTACACCTTC
V gene: TRBV10-1; D gene: .; J gene: TRBJ2-7; clone size: .; CDR3 length: 14; CDR3 protein: CASSVSRVLYEQYF; CDR3 DNA: TGCGCCAGCAGTGTTAGCAGAGTCCTCTACGAGCAGTACTTC
V gene: TRBV30; D gene: .; J gene: TRBJ2-7; clone size: .; CDR3 length: 13; CDR3 protein: CAWGQSLLDEQYF; CDR3 DNA: TGTGCCTGGGGACAGTCCCTGCTCGACGAGCAGTACTTC
V gene: TRBV19; D gene: .; J gene: TRBJ2-6; clone size: .; CDR3 length: 14; CDR3 protein: CASSSTGGANVLTF; CDR3 DNA: TGTGCCAGTAGTAGTACGGGGGGGGCCAACGTCCTGACTTTC
V gene: TRBV27; D gene: .; J gene: TRBJ2-2; clone size: .; CDR3 length: 16; CDR3 protein: CASSVDGVGLKGKLFF; CDR3 DNA: TGTGCCAGCAGTGTTGATGGGGTGGGTCTAAAGGGGAAGCTGTTTTTT
V gene: TRBV5-1; D gene: .; J gene: TRBJ1-2; clone size: .; CDR3 length: 14; CDR3 protein: CASSVTNRDYGYTF; CDR3 DNA: TGCGCCAGCAGCGTGACGAACAGGGACTATGGCTACACCTTC
V gene: TRBV7-8; D gene: TRBD2; J gene: TRBJ2-7; clone size: .; CDR3 length: 16; CDR3 protein: CASSSTLLAVSYEQYF; CDR3 DNA: TGTGCCAGCAGCTCGACCCTGCTAGCGGTATCCTACGAGCAGTACTTC
V gene: TRBV19; D gene: TRBD1; J gene: TRBJ2-2; clone size: .; CDR3 length: 14; CDR3 protein: CASSMTGSTGELFF; CDR3 DNA: TGTGCCAGTAGTATGACAGGGAGCACCGGGGAGCTGTTTTTT
V gene: TRBV25-1; D gene: .; J gene: TRBJ2-3; clone size: .; CDR3 length: 12; CDR3 protein: CASSELEGTQYF; CDR3 DNA: TGTGCCAGCAGTGAACTAGAGGGTACGCAGTATTTT
V gene: TRBV9; D gene: .; J gene: TRBJ1-4; clone size: .; CDR3 length: 18; CDR3 protein: CASSASLLGGEDYEKLFF; CDR3 DNA: TGTGCCAGCAGCGCCTCGCTACTAGGTGGGGAGGATTATGAAAAACTGTTTTTT
V gene: TRBV11-2; D gene: .; J gene: TRBJ2-1; clone size: .; CDR3 length: 13; CDR3 protein: CASSLTPEHEQFF; CDR3 DNA: TGTGCCAGCAGCTTGACCCCGGAGCATGAGCAGTTCTTC
V gene: TRBV19; D gene: .; J gene: TRBJ1-2; clone size: .; CDR3 length: 15; CDR3 protein: CASSTLRKGLDGYTF; CDR3 DNA: TGTGCCAGTAGTACCCTCAGAAAGGGGTTGGATGGCTACACCTTC
V gene: TRBV9; D gene: .; J gene: TRBJ2-5; clone size: .; CDR3 length: 14; CDR3 protein: CASSSQGFQETQYF; CDR3 DNA: TGTGCCAGCAGCAGTCAGGGATTCCAAGAGACCCAGTACTTC
V gene: TRBV4-1; D gene: TRBD2; J gene: TRBJ2-3; clone size: .; CDR3 length: 19; CDR3 protein: CASSHLLAGGETSTDTQYF; CDR3 DNA: TGCGCCAGCAGCCACCTACTAGCGGGGGGGGAGACTAGCACAGATACGCAGTATTTT
V gene: TRBV5-1; D gene: .; J gene: TRBJ2-1; clone size: .; CDR3 length: 15; CDR3 protein: CASSLTSSPYNEQFF; CDR3 DNA: TGCGCCAGCAGCTTAACGAGTAGCCCCTACAATGAGCAGTTCTTC
V gene: TRBV28; D gene: TRBD1; J gene: TRBJ1-5; clone size: .; CDR3 length: 14; CDR3 protein: CASGNRGGNQPQHF; CDR3 DNA: TGTGCCAGCGGAAACAGGGGGGGCAATCAGCCCCAGCATTTT
V gene: TRBV6-5; D gene: .; J gene: TRBJ1-5; clone size: few; CDR3 length: 15; CDR3 protein: CASSYSGAGNQPQHF; CDR3 DNA: TGTGCCAGCAGTTACAGCGGGGCAGGCAATCAGCCCCAGCATTTT
V gene: TRBV5-1; D gene: TRBD2; J gene: TRBJ2-1; clone size: .; CDR3 length: 16; CDR3 protein: CASSLVGRGGSNEQFF; CDR3 DNA: TGCGCCAGCAGCTTGGTCGGGCGGGGGGGCTCCAATGAGCAGTTCTTC
V gene: TRBV29-1; D gene: .; J gene: TRBJ2-7; clone size: few; CDR3 length: 13; CDR3 protein: CSVEAGNFDEQYF; CDR3 DNA: TGCAGCGTTGAGGCAGGGAATTTTGACGAGCAGTACTTC
V gene: TRBV11-2; D gene: .; J gene: TRBJ2-7; clone size: once; CDR3 length: 15; CDR3 protein: CASSFGSGYSYEQYF; CDR3 DNA: TGTGCCAGCAGCTTCGGGTCAGGGTACTCCTACGAGCAGTACTTC
V gene: TRBV4-3; D gene: TRBD1; J gene: TRBJ2-2; clone size: .; CDR3 length: 16; CDR3 protein: CASSQDVGTGHGELFF; CDR3 DNA: TGCGCCAGCAGCCAGGACGTCGGGACAGGCCACGGGGAGCTGTTTTTT
V gene: TRBV27; D gene: TRBD1; J gene: TRBJ2-7; clone size: .; CDR3 length: 17; CDR3 protein: CASRGSGTGSFSYEQYF; CDR3 DNA: TGTGCCAGCAGGGGCTCCGGGACAGGGAGTTTCTCCTACGAGCAGTACTTC
V gene: TRBV29-1; D gene: .; J gene: TRBJ1-4; clone size: .; CDR3 length: 13; CDR3 protein: CSANSATNEKLFF; CDR3 DNA: TGCAGCGCAAACAGTGCAACTAATGAAAAACTGTTTTTT
V gene: TRBV6-6; D gene: .; J gene: TRBJ2-7; clone size: .; CDR3 length: 11; CDR3 protein: CASLGVYEQYF; CDR3 DNA: TGTGCCAGCCTAGGGGTTTACGAGCAGTACTTC
V gene: TRBV2; D gene: .; J gene: TRBJ2-7; clone size: once; CDR3 length: 11; CDR3 protein: CASGAAYEQYF; CDR3 DNA: TGTGCCAGCGGGGCGGCCTACGAGCAGTACTTC
V gene: TRBV9; D gene: TRBD2; J gene: TRBJ2-5; clone size: .; CDR3 length: 15; CDR3 protein: CASSVAAGMKETQYF; CDR3 DNA: TGTGCCAGCAGCGTCGCAGCGGGAATGAAAGAGACCCAGTACTTC
V gene: TRBV7-2; D gene: .; J gene: TRBJ2-7; clone size: .; CDR3 length: 14; CDR3 protein: CASSYDSSSYEQYF; CDR3 DNA: TGTGCCAGCAGCTACGATTCGAGCTCCTACGAGCAGTACTTC
V gene: TRBV18; D gene: TRBD1; J gene: TRBJ2-5; clone size: .; CDR3 length: 15; CDR3 protein: CASSCDREFQETQYF; CDR3 DNA: TGTGCCAGCTCATGTGACAGGGAATTTCAAGAGACCCAGTACTTC
V gene: TRBV6-5; D gene: TRBD2; J gene: TRBJ2-1; clone size: few; CDR3 length: 14; CDR3 protein: CASQGSGDHNEQFF; CDR3 DNA: TGTGCCAGCCAGGGTAGCGGGGACCACAATGAGCAGTTCTTC
V gene: TRBV5-1; D gene: .; J gene: TRBJ1-2; clone size: .; CDR3 length: 13; CDR3 protein: CASSSSGDYGYTF; CDR3 DNA: TGCGCCAGCAGCTCTTCGGGGGACTATGGCTACACCTTC
V gene: TRBV4-2; D gene: .; J gene: TRBJ2-5; clone size: .; CDR3 length: 15; CDR3 protein: CASSQDPGSQETQYF; CDR3 DNA: TGTGCCAGCAGCCAAGATCCAGGCTCTCAAGAGACCCAGTACTTC
V gene: TRBV7-9; D gene: TRBD2; J gene: TRBJ2-1; clone size: .; CDR3 length: 14; CDR3 protein: CASSLTSGDNEQFF; CDR3 DNA: TGTGCCAGCAGCTTAACTAGCGGGGACAATGAGCAGTTCTTC
V gene: TRBV5-1; D gene: .; J gene: TRBJ1-2; clone size: .; CDR3 length: 14; CDR3 protein: CASSLDRVDYGYTF; CDR3 DNA: TGCGCCAGCAGCTTGGACAGGGTGGACTATGGCTACACCTTC
V gene: TRBV27; D gene: TRBD2; J gene: TRBJ2-1; clone size: .; CDR3 length: 12; CDR3 protein: CASSFPSGEQFF; CDR3 DNA: TGTGCCAGCAGTTTTCCTAGCGGGGAGCAGTTCTTC
V gene: TRBV5-1; D gene: .; J gene: TRBJ2-2; clone size: .; CDR3 length: 14; CDR3 protein: CASSPPTLGGELFF; CDR3 DNA: TGCGCCAGCAGCCCACCGACACTTGGAGGGGAGCTGTTTTTT
V gene: TRBV9; D gene: TRBD2; J gene: TRBJ2-2; clone size: .; CDR3 length: 18; CDR3 protein: CASSVDRRGLAGVGELFF; CDR3 DNA: TGTGCCAGCAGCGTAGACCGGCGCGGACTAGCGGGAGTCGGGGAGCTGTTTTTT
V gene: TRBV21-1; D gene: .; J gene: TRBJ2-1; clone size: .; CDR3 length: 16; CDR3 protein: CASSKSDRGSGGEQFF; CDR3 DNA: TGTGCCAGCAGCAAAAGCGACAGGGGCTCAGGGGGGGAGCAGTTCTTC